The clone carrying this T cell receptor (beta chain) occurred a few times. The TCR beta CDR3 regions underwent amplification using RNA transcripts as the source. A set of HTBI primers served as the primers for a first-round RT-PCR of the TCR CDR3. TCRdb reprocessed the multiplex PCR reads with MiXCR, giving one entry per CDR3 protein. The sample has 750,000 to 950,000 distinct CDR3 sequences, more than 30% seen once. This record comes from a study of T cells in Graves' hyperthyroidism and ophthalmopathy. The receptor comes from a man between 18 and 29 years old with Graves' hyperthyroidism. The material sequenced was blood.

The CDR3 DNA reads TGTGCCAGCAGCTTGGATGGTAGCGGCTACGAGCAGTACTTC. Translating it yields CASSLDGSGYEQYF. The chain carries TRBV5-6 and TRBJ2-7; weak D call: TRBD2 (6 bases). Trimming shortened V by 0 bases and J by 3 bases, and 10 bases separated the two germline ends. The CDR3 covers 14 residues. The germline gives CDR1 SGHDT, CDR2 YYEEEE. The whole variable domain, filled in from reference TRBV5-6 and TRBJ2-7, reads DAGVTQSPTHLIKTRGQQVTLRCSPKSGHDTVSWYQQALGQGPQFIFQYYEEEERQRGNFPDRFSGHQFPNYSSELNVNALLLGDSALYLCASSLDGSGYEQYFGPGTRLTVT.